A selection of T cell receptor beta chains follows, all from one sample in a study. Via MiXCR, TCRdb re-called the 5' RACE reads, giving one row per CDR3 protein. The table records roughly 7,000 distinct CDR3 sequences, approximately 52% of them present only once. The sample consisted of naive CD4+ T cells sorted from a lymph node. These receptors were taken from a female donor with breast cancer. CDR3s leave out the opening cysteine and the closing phenylalanine or tryptophan. Each record gives: J gene, V gene, CDR3 protein.

>TRBJ1-1|TRBV20-1
SANRERTEAF
>TRBJ1-1|TRBV29-1
SVEEHLNTEAF
>TRBJ1-1|TRBV7-9
ASSLYGTVNTEAF
>TRBJ1-2|TRBV24-1
ATSARGEDGYT
>TRBJ2-3|TRBV7-6
ASSLAGASTDTQY
>TRBJ1-5|TRBV27
ASSLTGRGNQPQH
>TRBJ2-4|TRBV20-1
SANLAGTSGGLGNIQY
>TRBJ2-3|TRBV7-3
ASSLLAGTDTQY
>TRBJ1-3|TRBV5-5
ASRHDMTSGNTIY
>TRBJ2-7|TRBV5-1
ASSLGQGSYEQY
>TRBJ1-1|TRBV5-1
ASSLAGTTEAF
>TRBJ1-4|TRBV20-1
SARDHLGANEKLF
>TRBJ2-3|TRBV6-1
ASSFRGQGDTQY
>TRBJ2-5|TRBV2
ASRQDRQRVETQY
>TRBJ1-5|TRBV4-1
ASSQQGVRGNQPQH